This TCR beta chain derives from a study of CD8+ T cells in alopecia areata. Study-wide results and limits: TCRs were shared less clearly across patients than in mice, possibly for HLA-related reasons.

Concerning this clone itself: Antigen: not known.

Unmatched junction bases numbered 8, after V lost 4 bases and J lost 9 bases. This CDR3 has 14 amino acids. Germline V gene lookup returns CDR1 SNHLY and CDR2 FYNNEI. Sequencing relied on a cDNA template that was reverse transcribed from extracted RNA. Libraries were prepared by immunoSEQ multiplex PCR; TCRdb keeps only in-frame clonotypes and omits some of them. The table has about 37,000 clones, around half seen once. Five or six patients' sorted CD4+ cells yielded CD25+CD127- cells. It was from alopecia areata patients that lesional scalp punch biopsies and peripheral blood were collected. The sample consisted of CD4+ Tregs sorted from blood. This clonotype was sampled from a human donor with alopecia areata. The J gene is TRBJ2-1, the V gene TRBV2, with 8 bases lining up with TRBD2. Here the CDR3 DNA reads TGTGCCAGCAGTGCACGGGGGGGCCTAGGTGAGCAGTTCTTC. As protein: CASSARGGLGEQFF.